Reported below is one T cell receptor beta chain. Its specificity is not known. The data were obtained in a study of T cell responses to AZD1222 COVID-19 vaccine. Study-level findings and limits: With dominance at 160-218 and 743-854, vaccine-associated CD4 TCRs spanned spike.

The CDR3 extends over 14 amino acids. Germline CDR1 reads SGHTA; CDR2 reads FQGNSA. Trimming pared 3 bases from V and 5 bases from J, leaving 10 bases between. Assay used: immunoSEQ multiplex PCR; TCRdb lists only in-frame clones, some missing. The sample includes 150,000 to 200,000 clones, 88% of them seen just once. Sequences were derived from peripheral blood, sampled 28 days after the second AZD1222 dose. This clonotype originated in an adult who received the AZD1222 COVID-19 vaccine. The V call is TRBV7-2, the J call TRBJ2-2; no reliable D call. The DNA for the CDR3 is TGTGCCAGCAGCTTGTTTTTAGCTACCGGGGAGCTGTTTTTT. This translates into CASSLFLATGELFF. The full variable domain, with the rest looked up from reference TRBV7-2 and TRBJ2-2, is GAGVSQSPSNKVTEKGKDVELRCDPISGHTALYWYRQSLGQGLEFLIYFQGNSAPDKSGLPSDRFSAERTGGSVSTLTIQRTQQEDSAVYLCASSLFLATGELFFGEGSRLTVL.